The 26 T cell receptor beta chains below come from one sample, sequenced in a study of neurological immune-mediated disorders (dated by TCRdb to about 2019). The time point label, read with the paper, signifies: longitudinal time-point 2. Library preparation used 5' RACE. TCRdb records Illumina HiSeq 2500 as the sequencer. The public reads were reanalyzed by TCRdb: fastp trimming at Q25, MiXCR alignment, in-frame beta chains only. All rows with the same CDR3 protein become a single entry with the most common DNA and genes. For this sample there are more than 55,000 distinct CDR3 sequences; roughly 10% appear just once. The ten largest clones take up around 12% of the sample. The sample comprised PBMCs. Receptors were obtained from a man aged 25-45 years in good health.

This clonotype has ten or more counts. The rearrangement links TRBV7-6 to TRBJ1-4; D possibly corresponds to TRBD1 (5 bases). Trimming removed 1 base at V and 8 bases at J, with 11 bases between. The CDR3 consists of 14 residues. Germline V CDR1 and CDR2: SGHVS, FNYEAQ. The CDR3 reads CASSLERGAEKLFF. The CDR3 DNA follows: TGTGCCAGCAGCTTAGAACGCGGGGCAGAAAAACTGTTTTTT. The full variable domain, rest sourced from reference TRBV7-6 and TRBJ1-4, is GAGVSQSPRYKVTKRGQDVALRCDPISGHVSLYWYRQALGQGPEFLTYFNYEAQQDKSGLPNDRFSAERPEGSISTLTIQRTEQRDSAMYRCASSLERGAEKLFFGSGTQLSVL.

The table lists this clonotype with many counts. V usage is TRBV5-1 and J usage is TRBJ2-5, with D uncertain. The CDR3 loop spans 15 amino acids. Trimming removed 4 bases at V and 1 base at J, with 14 bases between. CDR1 is SGHRS, CDR2 YFSETQ, per germline. The CDR3 here is CASSRGSQFQETQYF. The CDR3 nucleotides are TGCGCCAGCAGCCGCGGCTCCCAGTTCCAAGAGACCCAGTACTTC.

This clonotype was seen ten or more times. The CDR3 is CSASMGVFPYEQYF. CDR3 bases: TGCAGTGCTAGTATGGGGGTGTTCCCCTACGAGCAGTACTTC. V and J are TRBV20-1 and TRBJ2-7, with D possibly being TRBD1 or TRBD2 (5 bases each). In germline, CDR1 is DFQATT, CDR2 SNEGSKA (reference sequence). The CDR3 consists of 14 residues. Deletions cut 3 bases from V and 2 bases from J, with 14 bases between.

This clonotype was observed at least ten times. The chain recombines TRBV20-1 with TRBJ2-7; weak D call: TRBD2 (6 bases). This CDR3 has 11 residues. Germline-derived CDR1 and CDR2 are DFQATT and SNEGSKA (reference sequence). CDR3 amino acids: CSLGGDYEQYF. CDR3 DNA sequence: TGCTCCCTCGGCGGGGACTACGAGCAGTACTTC.

This clonotype has ten or more counts. The chain is built from TRBV9 and TRBJ1-2; no reliable D call. Per germline, CDR1 SGDLS and CDR2 YYNGEE. V was shortened by 3 bases and J by 2 bases, with 14 bases between the two germline ends. The CDR3 is 15 residues long. The CDR3 bases are TGTGCCAGCAGCGCCACCGAGGGTGACAACTATGGCTACACCTTC. It codes for CASSATEGDNYGYTF. Based on the CDR3 plus reference TRBV9 and TRBJ1-2, the full variable domain is DSGVTQTPKHLITATGQRVTLRCSPRSGDLSVYWYQQSLDQGLQFLIQYYNGEERAKGNILERFSAQQFPDLHSELNLSSLELGDSALYFCASSATEGDNYGYTFGSGTRLTVV.

This clonotype has ten or more counts. V and J are TRBV5-1 and TRBJ2-1, with D perhaps TRBD1 (6 bases). V was cut by 2 bases and J by 0 bases, with 9 bases left in between. The length of the CDR3 is 15 residues. Germline loops: CDR1 SGHRS, CDR2 YFSETQ. The CDR3 here is CASSLTGRSYNEQFF. The CDR3 coding sequence is TGCGCCAGCAGCTTAACAGGGCGCTCCTACAATGAGCAGTTCTTC.

This clonotype has a handful of counts. This may stem from a read error, because a much larger clone lies one nucleotide away. The CDR3: CASGTRISYNERFF. The CDR3 DNA sequence: TGTGCCAGCGGCACTAGAATATCCTACAATGAGCGGTTCTTC. This rearrangement joins TRBV7-8 to TRBJ2-1, with D possibly being TRBD2 (5 bases). The CDR3 covers 14 residues. In germline, CDR1 is SGHVS, CDR2 FQNEAQ.

The chain has TRBV7-3 and TRBJ2-5; D is uncertain. Germline V lookup: CDR1 SGHTA, CDR2 FQGTGA. Trimming pared 5 bases from V and 5 bases from J, leaving 12 bases between. The CDR3 consists of 13 residues. This chain's CDR3 is CASSLLRFETQYF. CDR3 DNA: TGTGCCAGCAGCCTCCTGAGGTTTGAGACCCAGTACTTC.

This clonotype was recorded at least ten times. This chain links TRBV7-2 with TRBJ2-1; 10 nucleotides align to TRBD2. V dropped 6 bases and J dropped 0; count of bases not matched to a gene: 11. This CDR3 region has 18 residues. Germline CDR1 reads SGHTA; CDR2 reads FQGNSA. The CDR3 DNA follows: TGTGCCAGCAGGGGGGGGCGGACTAGCGGTAGCTCCTACAATGAGCAGTTCTTC. This codes for CASRGGRTSGSSYNEQFF. Filled out from reference TRBV7-2 and TRBJ2-1, the complete variable domain reads GAGVSQSPSNKVTEKGKDVELRCDPISGHTALYWYRQSLGQGLEFLIYFQGNSAPDKSGLPSDRFSAERTGGSVSTLTIQRTQQEDSAVYLCASRGGRTSGSSYNEQFFGPGTRLTVL.

The chain combines TRBV18 with TRBJ2-6; D call uncertain. The CDR3 has 16 residues. CDR1 and CDR2 from the germline V gene are KGHSH and LQKENI. Trimming removed 2 bases from V and 0 bases from J, with 8 bases in between. DNA for the CDR3: TGTGCCAGCTCACCAACCGGCAGCTCTGGGGCCAACGTCCTGACTTTC. Amino acid sequence: CASSPTGSSGANVLTF.

Ten or more counts support this clonotype. The gene calls are TRBV20-1 and TRBJ2-7; 8 bases match TRBD1. With 5 bases clipped from V and 2 bases from J, the junction kept 8 bases outside the gene matches. CDR1 and CDR2 from the germline V gene are DFQATT and SNEGSKA (reference sequence). This CDR3 is 14 amino acids long. CDR3 sequence: CSAAGTGLAYEQYF. The CDR3 region has the DNA TGCAGTGCTGCCGGGACAGGCCTGGCCTACGAGCAGTACTTC.

The chain couples TRBV29-1 to TRBJ2-1; 14 bases map to TRBD2. The CDR3 consists of 14 residues. Germline CDR1 SQVTM, CDR2 ANQGSEA. V shed 6 bases, J shed 6 bases, and the junction held 4 bases outside the gene matches. The CDR3 coding sequence is TGCAGCGTGAGCGGACTAGCGGGGGGCAATGAGCAGTTCTTC. This translates into CSVSGLAGGNEQFF.

This clonotype came up many times. The gene calls are TRBV5-5 and TRBJ2-7; D might be TRBD2 (6 bases). Germline V gene sequence: CDR1 SGHKS, CDR2 YYEKEE (reference sequence). Trimming shortened V by 7 bases and J by 2 bases, and 10 bases separated the two germline ends. This CDR3 has 12 amino acids. CDR3 amino acids: CASGEATYEQYF. The CDR3 DNA reads TGTGCCAGCGGGGAGGCAACCTACGAGCAGTACTTC.

V gene TRBV27 combines with J gene TRBJ2-5; D not certain. V gave up 0 bases and J gave up 4 bases, with 9 bases separating them. The CDR3 covers 14 residues. Germline CDR1 MNHEY, CDR2 SMNVEV (reference sequence). CDR3 bases: TGTGCCAGCAGTTTATCGTCCAGTCGAGAGACCCAGTACTTC. It codes for CASSLSSSRETQYF.

This clonotype has ten or more counts. The V gene is TRBV5-1, the J gene TRBJ2-4; tentatively, D is TRBD2 (5 bases). CDR1 is SGHRS and CDR2 is YFSETQ in the germline V gene. V was cut by 1 base and J by 6 bases, with 20 bases left in between. This CDR3 has 17 amino acids. The CDR3 nucleotides are TGCGCCAGCAGCTTGCTCCCCCCAGGACTCCCATCAAACATTCAGTACTTC. Protein product: CASSLLPPGLPSNIQYF.

This clonotype showed up just once. A much larger clonotype is one base distant, so this may be a read error. The chain carries TRBV5-1 and TRBJ2-7; D remains unclear. Germline lookup yields CDR1 SGHRS and CDR2 YFSETQ. The length of the CDR3 is 12 residues. CDR3: CDSSLGFYEQYF. In nucleotides, the CDR3 is TGCGACAGCAGCTTGGGTTTCTACGAGCAGTACTTC.

In this sample, this clonotype turned up many times. CDR3: CSVVVGTDTQYF. The CDR3 coding sequence is TGCAGCGTTGTAGTGGGCACAGATACGCAGTATTTT. The chain joins TRBV29-1 to TRBJ2-3, with D uncertain. CDR3 length: 12 residues. Germline loops: CDR1 SQVTM, CDR2 ANQGSEA. With 4 bases removed from V and 1 base from J, the gap between germline ends came to 6 bases.

At least ten counts were recorded for this clonotype. The V and J genes are TRBV28 and TRBJ2-7, with 8 nucleotides matching TRBD1. Germline V gene lookup returns CDR1 MDHEN and CDR2 SYDVKM. The CDR3 covers 14 residues. J gave up 1 base and V 6 bases, and 5 bases lay outside the gene matches. The CDR3 DNA sequence: TGTGCCAGCAGAAGCCGGGACAGGTCCTACGAGCAGTACTTC. This gives the protein CASRSRDRSYEQYF.

This clonotype was found many times. This sequence joins TRBV12-3 or TRBV12-4 and TRBJ2-3; TRBD1 matches 12 bases. The CDR3 covers 18 residues. Losses at the gene ends were 6 bases for V and 3 bases for J; bases not matched to a gene: 13. CDR3 protein: CASSPGLGQGAATDTQYF. CDR3 nucleotide sequence: TGTGCCAGCAGCCCCGGGTTGGGACAGGGGGCCGCGACAGATACGCAGTATTTT.

This clonotype was detected many times. The chain links TRBV6-2 or TRBV6-3 to TRBJ2-1; 8 bases fit TRBD2. In germline, CDR1 is MNHEY, CDR2 SVGEGT. The V gene end was trimmed by 9 bases and the J gene end by 11 bases; junction bases not matched to a gene: 9. The CDR3 sequence is 12 residues long. The CDR3 DNA reads as TGTGCCAGTCTACAGACTAGCGATAAGCAGTTCTTC. Protein sequence: CASLQTSDKQFF.

This clonotype appeared many times. One end of the junction does not line up with germline, which may come from a read error. The chain uses TRBV29-1 and TRBJ2-3, with 10 bases matching TRBD2. Germline CDR1 reads SQVTM; CDR2 reads ANQGSEA. The CDR3 contains 11 residues. DNA of the CDR3: TGCAGCGTAGATACTAGCGGGGCAACCGGTTTT. This translates into CSVDTSGATGF.

Notes on this clonotype: One end of the junction is discordant with germline, which a read error may explain. The rearrangement uses TRBV12-3 or TRBV12-4 and TRBJ1-1; TRBD1 aligns across 9 bases. CDR3 length equals 14 residues. CDR3 residues: CPSSLGQGTSEAFF. DNA of the CDR3: TGTCCCAGCAGTTTAGGACAGGGGACGTCCGAAGCTTTCTTT.

This clonotype has at least ten counts. The chain employs TRBV29-1 and TRBJ2-1, with D unclear. The V end lost 4 bases, the J end lost 7 bases, and 8 bases lay between the germline ends. Germline CDR1 is SQVTM and CDR2 is ANQGSEA. The CDR3 covers 11 residues. The CDR3 DNA sequence: TGCAGCGTTGTGAAAGGGAATGAGCAGTTCTTC. It yields the protein CSVVKGNEQFF.

The sample holds many counts of this clonotype. The gene calls are TRBV5-1 and TRBJ1-3; 7 bases line up with TRBD1. The CDR3 is 14 residues long. With 7 bases clipped from V and 2 bases from J, the junction kept 6 bases outside the gene matches. CDR1 is SGHRS, CDR2 YFSETQ, per germline. The CDR3 sequence: CASRTGEAGNTIYF. In DNA, the CDR3 is TGCGCCAGCCGAACAGGGGAGGCTGGAAACACCATATATTTT.

This clonotype was counted at least ten times. In DNA, the CDR3 is TGTGCCACCAGCAACCGGGACTACACCGGGGAGCTGTTTTTT. It translates to CATSNRDYTGELFF. The chain combines TRBV15 with TRBJ2-2; a weak D match, TRBD2 (6 bases). Germline V CDR1 and CDR2: LNHNV, YYDKDF (reference sequence). The CDR3 contains 14 residues. Trimming stripped 4 bases from V and 3 bases from J, with 9 bases between.

This clonotype was counted at least ten times. V and J are TRBV7-2 and TRBJ2-7; 8 positions agree with TRBD1. The V and J ends lost 5 bases and 7 bases, in that order; junction bases with no gene match: 7. Germline V lookup: CDR1 SGHTA, CDR2 FQGNSA. The CDR3 consists of 13 residues. Written as DNA, the CDR3 is TGTGCCAGCAGCGTCCGGGACAGGAGAGAGCAGTACTTC. This translates into CASSVRDRREQYF.